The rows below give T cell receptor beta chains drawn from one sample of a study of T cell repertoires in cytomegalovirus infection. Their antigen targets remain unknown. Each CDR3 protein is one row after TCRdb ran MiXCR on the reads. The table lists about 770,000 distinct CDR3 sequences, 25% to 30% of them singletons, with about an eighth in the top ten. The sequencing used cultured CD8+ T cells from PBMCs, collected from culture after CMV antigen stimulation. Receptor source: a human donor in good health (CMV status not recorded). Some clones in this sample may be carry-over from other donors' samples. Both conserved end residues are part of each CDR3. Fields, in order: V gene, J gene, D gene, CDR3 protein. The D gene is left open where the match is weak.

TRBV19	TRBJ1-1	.	CASGNREAFF
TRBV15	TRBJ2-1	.	CATSRGTQGSYNEQFF
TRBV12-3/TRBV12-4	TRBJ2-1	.	CASSLVPGAGEQFF
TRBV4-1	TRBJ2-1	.	CASSQGLTNSHNEQFF
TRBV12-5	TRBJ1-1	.	CASGLEAPARGKAFF
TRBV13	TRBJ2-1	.	CASSLGGAVVDEQFF
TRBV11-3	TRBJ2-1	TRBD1	CASSLRQGSSYNEQFF
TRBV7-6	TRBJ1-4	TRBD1	CASSLGGRGRQEKLFF
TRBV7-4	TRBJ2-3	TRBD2	CASSQITSGGAWADTQYF
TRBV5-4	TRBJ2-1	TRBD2	CASSGVAGDHEQFF
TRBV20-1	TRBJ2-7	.	CSARAAGHSSYEQYF
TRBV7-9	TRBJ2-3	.	CASSLRGSRDTDTQYF
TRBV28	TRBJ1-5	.	CASSWADTSGYQPQHF
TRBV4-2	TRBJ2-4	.	CASSQEDIQYF
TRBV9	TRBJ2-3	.	CASSASGDTQYF